Presented here are 4 T cell receptor beta chains from one specimen sequenced in a study of cytomegalovirus exposure and HLA in healthy donors. The method was immunoSEQ multiplex PCR; TCRdb's version includes in-frame clones alone and lacks a portion of them. The sample carries about 180,000 clones, roughly 85% recorded once. Sequencing was performed on PBMCs. The receptors were gathered from a man between 18 and 35 years old in good health and CMV-seropositive.

This chain links TRBV6-5 with TRBJ1-1; perhaps TRBD1 as D (5 bases). V was shortened by 0 bases and J by 5 bases, with 13 bases between the two germline ends. Germline values: CDR1 MNHEY, CDR2 SVGAGI. The CDR3 covers 15 residues. In nucleotides, the CDR3 is TGTGCCAGCAGTTACTCGATAGGGGTTGGGACTGAAGCTTTCTTT. It specifies CASSYSIGVGTEAFF.

In its sample, this clone was seen a few times. V is TRBV6-1 and J is TRBJ1-6; no reliable D call. Germline V lookup: CDR1 MNHNS, CDR2 SASEGT. There are 15 residues in the CDR3. Between the trimmed V and J ends, which lost 0 bases and 6 bases, there was a span of 9 bases. CDR3 residues: CASSEAWPRNSPLHF. The DNA of the CDR3 is TGTGCCAGCAGTGAAGCGTGGCCCCGTAATTCACCCCTCCACTTT.

This clone was found once. The chain carries TRBV4-1 and TRBJ2-2, with 11 bases that match TRBD2. V lost 0 bases, J lost 0 bases, and 6 bases stayed unmatched. The CDR3 runs 19 residues. From germline, CDR1 is MGHRA and CDR2 YSYEKL. The CDR3 protein is CASSQEPLAGGTNTGELFF. CDR3 coding DNA: TGCGCCAGCAGCCAAGAACCCCTAGCGGGAGGTACGAACACCGGGGAGCTGTTTTTT.

The V and J genes are TRBV4-1 and TRBJ2-3; 8 nucleotides match TRBD2. This CDR3 is 15 amino acids long. Trimming cost V 5 bases and J 4 bases; bases outside gene matches: 8. Germline V gene sequence: CDR1 MGHRA, CDR2 YSYEKL. CDR3 amino acids: CASSVRLARADTQYF. The CDR3 region has the DNA TGCGCCAGCAGCGTCAGACTAGCGAGGGCAGATACGCAGTATTTT.